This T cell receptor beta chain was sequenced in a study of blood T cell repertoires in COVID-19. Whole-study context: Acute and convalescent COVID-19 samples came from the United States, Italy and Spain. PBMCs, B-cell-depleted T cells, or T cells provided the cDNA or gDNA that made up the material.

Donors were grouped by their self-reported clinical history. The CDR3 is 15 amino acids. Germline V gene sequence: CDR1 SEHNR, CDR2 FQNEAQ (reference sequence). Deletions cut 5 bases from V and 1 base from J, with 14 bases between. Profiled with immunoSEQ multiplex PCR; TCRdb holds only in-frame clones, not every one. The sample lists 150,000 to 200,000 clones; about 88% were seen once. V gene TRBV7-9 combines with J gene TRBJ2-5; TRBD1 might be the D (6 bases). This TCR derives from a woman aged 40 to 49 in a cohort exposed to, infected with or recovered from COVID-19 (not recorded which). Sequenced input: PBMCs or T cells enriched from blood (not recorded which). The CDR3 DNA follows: TGTGCCAGCAGCAGTCCCTGGGACACCCAAGAGACCCAGTACTTC. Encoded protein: CASSSPWDTQETQYF.